The rows below give T cell receptor beta chains drawn from one sample of a study of T cell repertoires in cytomegalovirus infection. Each CDR3 protein is one row after TCRdb ran MiXCR on the reads. The sample includes fewer than 200,000 distinct CDR3 sequences, about an eighth of them seen just once. The sample taken for sequencing was PBMCs. The receptor set was obtained from a human donor in good health (CMV status not recorded). Some clones in this sample may be carry-over from other donors' samples. Each CDR3 is given with its conserved first and last residue. Fields, in order: J gene, D gene, clone size, V gene, CDR3 length, CDR3 DNA, CDR3 protein. A D gene is named only where the DNA matches it firmly. Size tells how often a clone was seen (once, few, many) or the class of an expanded clone, and some rows leave it out.

J gene: TRBJ2-6
D gene: -
clone size: -
V gene: TRBV12-5
CDR3 length: 18
CDR3 DNA: TGTGCTAGTGGTTTGGTCCGGGACGGCGAATTGGGGGCCAACGTCCTGACTTTC
CDR3 protein: CASGLVRDGELGANVLTF

J gene: TRBJ2-1
D gene: TRBD1
clone size: many
V gene: TRBV7-2
CDR3 length: 15
CDR3 DNA: TGTGCCAGCAGCTACGGGACAGGCCCTACCAATGAGCAGTTCTTC
CDR3 protein: CASSYGTGPTNEQFF

J gene: TRBJ2-5
D gene: -
clone size: many
V gene: TRBV7-2
CDR3 length: 15
CDR3 DNA: TGTGCCAGCAGCTTCCCTGGGGAGGGGGCTGAGACCCAGTACTTC
CDR3 protein: CASSFPGEGAETQYF

J gene: TRBJ2-7
D gene: -
clone size: many
V gene: TRBV7-9
CDR3 length: 15
CDR3 DNA: TGTGCCAGCAGCTTAGACATAGGATCCACTTACGAGCAGTACTTC
CDR3 protein: CASSLDIGSTYEQYF

J gene: TRBJ2-7
D gene: -
clone size: many
V gene: TRBV5-6
CDR3 length: 14
CDR3 DNA: TGTGCCAGCAGCTTATCCCCAGGATCCTACGAGCAGTACTTC
CDR3 protein: CASSLSPGSYEQYF

J gene: TRBJ2-1
D gene: -
clone size: once
V gene: TRBV12-3/TRBV12-4
CDR3 length: 14
CDR3 DNA: TGTGCCAGCAGTTTAATTGGGGGATACAATGAGCAGTTCTTC
CDR3 protein: CASSLIGGYNEQFF

J gene: TRBJ1-1
D gene: -
clone size: few
V gene: TRBV5-1
CDR3 length: 14
CDR3 DNA: TGCGCCAGCAGCTTGGGATCCCGAGTCACTGAAGCTTTCTTT
CDR3 protein: CASSLGSRVTEAFF

J gene: TRBJ2-5
D gene: TRBD2
clone size: many
V gene: TRBV7-6
CDR3 length: 19
CDR3 DNA: TGTGCCAGCAGCCGCCATGCTAGCGGGAGGGGCAGGGGGGAAGAGACCCAGTACTTC
CDR3 protein: CASSRHASGRGRGEETQYF

J gene: TRBJ1-5
D gene: -
clone size: many
V gene: TRBV19
CDR3 length: 15
CDR3 DNA: TGTGCCAGTAGTCCCCTAGGAGGGCTAGGTCAGCCCCAGCATTTT
CDR3 protein: CASSPLGGLGQPQHF

J gene: TRBJ1-2
D gene: -
clone size: -
V gene: TRBV7-2
CDR3 length: 12
CDR3 DNA: TGTGCCAGCAGCTCCCCCGAGACGGACTACACCTTC
CDR3 protein: CASSSPETDYTF

J gene: TRBJ2-2
D gene: TRBD2
clone size: -
V gene: TRBV6-2/TRBV6-3
CDR3 length: 21
CDR3 DNA: TGTGCCAGCAGTTATAATATGAGGACTAGCGGTTCCGTTGCGAACACCGGGGAGCTGTTTTTT
CDR3 protein: CASSYNMRTSGSVANTGELFF

J gene: TRBJ1-2
D gene: TRBD1
clone size: -
V gene: TRBV12-3/TRBV12-4
CDR3 length: 16
CDR3 DNA: TGTGCCAGCAGTTCCAGGCCTAATAGGGGGCTCTATGGCTACACCTTC
CDR3 protein: CASSSRPNRGLYGYTF

J gene: TRBJ2-1
D gene: TRBD1
clone size: many
V gene: TRBV7-2
CDR3 length: 15
CDR3 DNA: TGTGCCAGCAGCTCCCGGGACAGGGGCGAGGATGAGCAGTTCTTC
CDR3 protein: CASSSRDRGEDEQFF

J gene: TRBJ2-1
D gene: -
clone size: many
V gene: TRBV6-4
CDR3 length: 14
CDR3 DNA: TGTGCCAGCTCCAGGGGGGGGGAACACAATGAGCAGTTCTTC
CDR3 protein: CASSRGGEHNEQFF

J gene: TRBJ2-7
D gene: -
clone size: -
V gene: TRBV11-2
CDR3 length: 14
CDR3 DNA: TGTGCCAGCAGCTTTTCGCGGGACGTTAACGAGCAGTACTTC
CDR3 protein: CASSFSRDVNEQYF

J gene: TRBJ1-1
D gene: TRBD1
clone size: -
V gene: TRBV11-2
CDR3 length: 14
CDR3 DNA: TGTGCCAGCAGCGACAGGGGCCACCGGAGCGAAGCTTTCTTT
CDR3 protein: CASSDRGHRSEAFF

J gene: TRBJ1-1
D gene: -
clone size: few
V gene: TRBV7-9
CDR3 length: 13
CDR3 DNA: TGTGCCAGCAGCTCCAAAGGCCACACTGAAGCTTTCTTT
CDR3 protein: CASSSKGHTEAFF

J gene: TRBJ2-4
D gene: TRBD2
clone size: -
V gene: TRBV28
CDR3 length: 17
CDR3 DNA: TGTGCCAGCAGTTTGTTTAGCGGGAGTGGTGGCAAAAACATTCAGTACTTC
CDR3 protein: CASSLFSGSGGKNIQYF

J gene: TRBJ2-1
D gene: TRBD2
clone size: few
V gene: TRBV11-2
CDR3 length: 16
CDR3 DNA: TGTGCCAGCAGCTCCCGGACTAGCGGGAGATCCAATGAGCAGTTCTTC
CDR3 protein: CASSSRTSGRSNEQFF

J gene: TRBJ2-5
D gene: -
clone size: -
V gene: TRBV18
CDR3 length: 13
CDR3 DNA: TGTGCCAGCTCCTGGGACAACCAAGAGACCCAGTACTTC
CDR3 protein: CASSWDNQETQYF

J gene: TRBJ1-1
D gene: -
clone size: -
V gene: TRBV4-2
CDR3 length: 13
CDR3 DNA: TGTGCCAGCAGTTCTGTCATGAACACTGAAGCTTTCTTT
CDR3 protein: CASSSVMNTEAFF

J gene: TRBJ2-1
D gene: -
clone size: few
V gene: TRBV7-6
CDR3 length: 14
CDR3 DNA: TGTGCCAGCAGCCCGAGACTAGATGAAGGTGAGCAGTTCTTC
CDR3 protein: CASSPRLDEGEQFF

J gene: TRBJ2-5
D gene: TRBD2
clone size: many
V gene: TRBV7-2
CDR3 length: 16
CDR3 DNA: TGTGCCAGCAGCCCCTGGGGCACTAGCGGCGTCAAGACCCAGTACTTC
CDR3 protein: CASSPWGTSGVKTQYF

J gene: TRBJ2-7
D gene: TRBD1
clone size: many
V gene: TRBV6-5
CDR3 length: 16
CDR3 DNA: TGTGCCAGCTCCAAGGGGGTTCCGGGACAGGGGGCAGCGCAGTACTTC
CDR3 protein: CASSKGVPGQGAAQYF

J gene: TRBJ2-6
D gene: -
clone size: -
V gene: TRBV2
CDR3 length: 13
CDR3 DNA: TGTGCCAGCAGGGACTATGGGGCCAACGTCCTGACTTTC
CDR3 protein: CASRDYGANVLTF

J gene: TRBJ1-2
D gene: -
clone size: few
V gene: TRBV7-9
CDR3 length: 8
CDR3 DNA: TGTGCCAGCAGCCACCAAGGATTC
CDR3 protein: CASSHQGF

J gene: TRBJ2-7
D gene: TRBD2
clone size: many
V gene: TRBV7-9
CDR3 length: 16
CDR3 DNA: TGTGCCAGCAGCTTGGGGGGGAGGGACCGAGCCTACGAGCAGTACTTC
CDR3 protein: CASSLGGRDRAYEQYF

J gene: TRBJ2-2
D gene: -
clone size: -
V gene: TRBV6-2/TRBV6-3
CDR3 length: 14
CDR3 DNA: TGTGCCAGCAGTTACTCGCCGGCCCCCGGGGAGCTGTTTTTT
CDR3 protein: CASSYSPAPGELFF

J gene: TRBJ1-2
D gene: TRBD1
clone size: few
V gene: TRBV2
CDR3 length: 13
CDR3 DNA: TGTGCCAGCAGCGATGGACAGGTCTATGGCTACACCTTC
CDR3 protein: CASSDGQVYGYTF

J gene: TRBJ1-1
D gene: -
clone size: many
V gene: TRBV10-3
CDR3 length: 11
CDR3 DNA: TGTGCCATCAGGTTGAACACTGAAGCTTTCTTT
CDR3 protein: CAIRLNTEAFF

J gene: TRBJ2-3
D gene: TRBD1
clone size: many
V gene: TRBV28
CDR3 length: 14
CDR3 DNA: TGTGCCAGCAAAACCACCGGTCGGACAGGGGGGGAGTATTTT
CDR3 protein: CASKTTGRTGGEYF

J gene: TRBJ2-7
D gene: -
clone size: -
V gene: TRBV7-9
CDR3 length: 14
CDR3 DNA: TGTGCCAGCAGCGCGCGACAGGCCAGAGGGGAGCAGTACTTC
CDR3 protein: CASSARQARGEQYF

J gene: TRBJ2-1
D gene: -
clone size: few
V gene: TRBV20-1
CDR3 length: 18
CDR3 DNA: TGCAGTGCTAGAGATAGTGGCTCGGGGTACCGATCCTACAATGAGCAGTTCTTC
CDR3 protein: CSARDSGSGYRSYNEQFF